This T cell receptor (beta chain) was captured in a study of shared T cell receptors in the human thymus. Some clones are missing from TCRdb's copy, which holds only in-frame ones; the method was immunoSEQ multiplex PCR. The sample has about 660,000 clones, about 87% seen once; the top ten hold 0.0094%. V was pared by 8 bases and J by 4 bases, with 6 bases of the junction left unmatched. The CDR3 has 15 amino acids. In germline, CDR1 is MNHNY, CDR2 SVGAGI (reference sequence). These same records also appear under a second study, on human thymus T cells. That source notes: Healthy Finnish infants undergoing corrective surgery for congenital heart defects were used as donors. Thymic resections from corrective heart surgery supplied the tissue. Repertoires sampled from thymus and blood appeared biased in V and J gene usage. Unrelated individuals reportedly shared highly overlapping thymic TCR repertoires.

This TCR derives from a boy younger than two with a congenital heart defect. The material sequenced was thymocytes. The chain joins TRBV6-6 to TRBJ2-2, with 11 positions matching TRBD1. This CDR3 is CASGQGTGGTGELFF. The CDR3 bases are TGTGCCAGCGGACAAGGGACAGGGGGCACCGGGGAGCTGTTTTTT.